These T cell receptor beta chains were read from a single sample in a study of blood T cell repertoires in COVID-19. Assay used: immunoSEQ multiplex PCR; TCRdb lists only in-frame clones, some missing. The sample has about 160,000 clones, 65% to 80% seen once. The specimen was peripheral blood. The source is a man aged 55-75 years with acute or convalescent COVID-19. Both conserved end residues are part of each CDR3. The D gene is left open where the match is weak. A row's size may be missing; if present it is once, few, many or a size class.

TRBJ1-5,TRBV28,-,-,TGTGCCAGCAGTCCGCGATCCCTCAATCAGCCCCAGCATTTT,CASSPRSLNQPQHF
TRBJ1-4,TRBV25-1,TRBD1,-,TGTGCCAGCAGTGAGGGGACAGCTAATGAAAAACTGTTTTTT,CASSEGTANEKLFF
TRBJ2-5,TRBV7-8,TRBD1,-,TGTGCCAGCAGCCTAACAGGGGGCGCGGGGGAGACCCAGTACTTC,CASSLTGGAGETQYF
TRBJ2-3,TRBV10-2,-,-,TGCGCCAGCAGAGGAGGGGATACGCAGTATTTT,CASRGGDTQYF
TRBJ1-4,TRBV4-3,-,-,TGCGCCAGCAGCCAAGGACCAACGGGAACAACTAATGAAAAACTGTTTTTT,CASSQGPTGTTNEKLFF
TRBJ1-4,TRBV25-1,-,-,TGTGCCAGCACGCAGGCCGCCTGGGAAAAACTGTTTTTT,CASTQAAWEKLFF
TRBJ1-1,TRBV15,-,-,TGTGCCACCAGCAGAGGCCAGTTGGGCATGAACACTGAAGCTTTCTTT,CATSRGQLGMNTEAFF
TRBJ2-1,TRBV6-6,TRBD2,-,TGTGCCAGCAGTTACAGCCTAGCGGGGGGGAACAATGAGCAGTTCTTC,CASSYSLAGGNNEQFF
TRBJ1-2,TRBV7-2,-,-,TGTGCCAGCAGGGGAGGGTTGCTAGGGCAGGATGGCTACACCTTC,CASRGGLLGQDGYTF
TRBJ1-4,TRBV2,-,few,TGTGCCAGCAGGACGACAGTAGCTAATGAAAAACTGTTTTTT,CASRTTVANEKLFF